This T cell receptor beta chain was obtained from a study of T cells after somatic rescue of genetic block. Profiled with immunoSEQ multiplex PCR; TCRdb holds only in-frame clones, not every one. In the table there are around 64,000 clones, around 92% of which are singletons. V lost 2 bases and J 8 bases, leaving 10 bases between the germline ends. Per the germline V gene, CDR1 is WSHSY and CDR2 is SAAADI. The CDR3 length is 12 residues. This receptor was identified in a man aged 35-49 years. The sequenced material came from peripheral blood mononuclear cells (PBMCs). The chain recombines TRBV10-2 with TRBJ2-7, with D hard to call. This chain's CDR3 is CASSERNTKQYF. The CDR3 coding sequence is TGCGCCAGCAGTGAGAGGAACACTAAGCAGTACTTC.